Below, one T cell receptor (beta chain) is given with its context. This receptor's antigen is unknown. No base-level quality is on record; no much larger clone is a single base apart. This sample stems from a study of shared clonotypes between healthy human individuals (dated by TCRdb to the early 2020s). Regarding the complete study: The cohort comprised a couple of women and a few men aged 18 to 49 years. To estimate repertoire size and how much clonotypes are shared between individuals, the study performed deep sequencing of blood TCR repertoires from about five healthy adults. Libraries were prepared and TCR repertoires were sequenced by different laboratories using diverse techniques, in order to increase sequencing depth and limit assay-specific biases. Leukapheresis yielded between about 0.9 and 9.5 billion PBMCs per donor. Overall study results and their limits: Sampling was restricted to blood, and TCR repertoires in tissue are likely to differ from TCR repertoires in blood. The genetic and exposure-history diversity represented was limited by the small number of donors. Pairwise subsampling indicated that sequencing depth was expected to affect the degree of clonotype sharing among donors.

Donors were healthy HIV-negative adults with no recently reported acute infections or vaccinations. Every donor was a Caucasian adult residing in Nashville, Tennessee, USA. For unsorted samples, tens of millions of PBMCs were counted, and genomic DNA was extracted using the QIAamp DNA Blood Mini kit. Blood was collected by leukapheresis, and PBMCs were isolated by Ficoll-Histopaque density gradient centrifugation and then cryopreserved in liquid nitrogen vapor phase. TCR CDR3 regions were amplified from genomic DNA by multiplex PCR using the deep immunoSEQ assay. For each cell subset, the extracted genomic DNA was distributed evenly across all wells of several immunoSEQ 96-well plates, and each plate served as one replicate. For unsorted PBMC, each replicate PCR was loaded with roughly 0.3 ug genomic DNA, equivalent to 30,000 or so T cell genomes. Unsorted PBMC genomic DNA was sequenced across ten immunoSEQ deep assay plates. Purified libraries were measured with a Qubit 3.0 fluorometer, size-checked on a Bioanalyzer 2100, and measured again with the KAPA Library Quantification kit. A separate single-read 150-cycle Illumina NextSeq 550 flow cell was used to sequence each immunoSEQ 96-well plate. Per the authors' processing: Because the immunoSEQ output held only junctional sequences and lacked quality scores, the filtering could not match the filtering applied to full-length reads. To assign V/J genes and CDR3, sequences were annotated using PyIR, a Python wrapper for IgBLAST v1.9, with IMGT germline references. Reads were filtered out if the reads had weak V/J assignments (E-value above 1e-6), no CDR3, stop codons, out-of-frame junctions, or ambiguous translated residues. V3J clonotypes were defined as sequences sharing the same inferred V gene, J gene, and CDR3 amino acid sequence. Percentage overlap between repertoires was computed as shared unique clonotypes divided by the size of the smaller repertoire. Richness of each repertoire was evaluated using RTK rarefaction, the Chao1 estimator, and Recon v2.1 estimates of unobserved clonotypes. What TCRdb holds here is the immuneACCESS table cut down to in-frame rearrangements. Part of the clones is not present; checked against another copy, under half of the missing clones reflect an unresolved V gene, and the others are unexplained. D and trimming come from the DNA, and the V and J calls and clone size come from that table. A total of around 500,000 clones appear in this sample, 79% of them only once. Of the sample, more than 10% falls within the top ten clones.

The CDR3 starts with the cysteine, ends with the phenylalanine, and has 15 residues. Kept here is only the CDR3 DNA, which spans 45 bases and is read in frame from base 1. CDR1 and CDR2 were assigned from the germline V gene as SGHDT and YYEEEE. The trim is 5 bases for V and 4 bases for J, with a gap of 18 bases between the germline ends. The clonotype was recovered from a woman in her 40s in good health. Some clones in this sample may be carry-over from other donors' samples. The sequenced sample consisted of PBMCs. The chain joins TRBV5-6 to TRBJ1-2; the D gene assignment is ambiguous. The CDR3 here reads CASSRWSVKVYGYTF. At the DNA level, the sequence is TGTGCCAGCAGTCGGTGGTCGGTCAAAGTCTATGGCTACACCTTC. Joined to the reference TRBV5-6 and TRBJ1-2 proteins, this CDR3 gives the full variable domain: DAGVTQSPTHLIKTRGQQVTLRCSPKSGHDTVSWYQQALGQGPQFIFQYYEEEERQRGNFPDRFSGHQFPNYSSELNVNALLLGDSALYLCASSRWSVKVYGYTFGSGTRLTVV.